A single sample gave rise to the 30 T cell receptor beta chains below, sequenced in a study of cytomegalovirus exposure and HLA in healthy donors. PCR amplification relied on 60 Vbeta primers (plus 13 Jbeta primers). Profiled with immunoSEQ multiplex PCR; TCRdb holds only in-frame clones, not every one. This repertoire shows around 180,000 clones, 75% to 90% found once; its top ten account for 1%. Sequenced input: PBMCs. Every receptor here comes from a boy aged 2 to 10 in good health and CMV-seronegative.

This clone has just a few counts. V usage is TRBV2 and J usage is TRBJ2-3, with a tentative D call TRBD1 (5 bases). Germline-derived CDR1 and CDR2 are SNHLY and FYNNEI. V was shortened by 4 bases and J by 3 bases, with 11 bases between the two germline ends. CDR3 size: 14 residues. CDR3 sequence: CASSGQGRTDTQYF. CDR3 bases: TGTGCCAGCAGTGGCCAGGGAAGGACAGATACGCAGTATTTT.

The CDR3 sequence is CASSSERGDTQYF. The CDR3, as DNA: TGCGCCAGCAGCTCTGAACGGGGAGATACGCAGTATTTT. The chain links TRBV5-1 to TRBJ2-3; weak D call: TRBD2 (5 bases). Germline CDR1 is SGHRS and CDR2 is YFSETQ. V lost 3 bases to trimming and J lost 5 bases, with 10 bases between them. This CDR3 contains 13 residues.

The J gene is TRBJ1-1, the V gene TRBV30; no clear D. The V end was cut by 1 base, the J end by 2 bases, with 8 bases between. CDR3 length equals 13 residues. Germline CDR1 reads GTSNPN; CDR2 reads SVGIG (reference sequence). The CDR3 nucleotides are TGTGCCTGGAGTGGGGCAACCAACACTGAAGCTTTCTTT. As protein: CAWSGATNTEAFF.

The chain joins TRBV9 to TRBJ2-5, with 7 bases matching TRBD1. The V segment lost 2 bases and the J segment 2 bases; nucleotides outside the gene matches: 3. Germline V lookup: CDR1 SGDLS, CDR2 YYNGEE. The CDR3 sequence is 14 residues long. The CDR3 loop reads CASSVRGNQETQYF. CDR3 DNA: TGTGCCAGCAGCGTCAGGGGGAATCAAGAGACCCAGTACTTC.

This clone has a handful of counts. The chain links TRBV5-1 to TRBJ2-5; TRBD2 aligns across 7 bases. CDR3 length equals 16 residues. Per germline, CDR1 SGHRS and CDR2 YFSETQ. After removal of 1 base from V and 4 bases from J, the junction contained 10 bases not matched to a gene. The CDR3 region has the DNA TGCGCCAGCAGCTTGTGGCCTAGCGGTGGTGGAGAGACCCAGTACTTC. Translated: CASSLWPSGGGETQYF.

This clone appeared once. The CDR3 nucleotides read TGCGCCAGCAGTGAAGACAGTAATTCACCCCTCCACTTT. This translates into CASSEDSNSPLHF. J is TRBJ1-6 and V is TRBV10-1; tentatively, D is TRBD1 (5 bases). The CDR3 is 13 amino acids. The germline CDR1 and CDR2 sequences are WNHNN and SYGVQD (reference sequence). V was trimmed by 3 bases and J by 6 bases, leaving 6 bases between them.

The chain combines TRBV27 with TRBJ1-6, with D unresolved. V lost 5 bases and J lost 4, with 3 bases in between. Germline CDR1 is MNHEY and CDR2 is SMNVEV (reference sequence). This CDR3 is built from 12 residues. In DNA, the CDR3 is TGTGCCAGCAGTCGGTATAATTCACCCCTCCACTTT. Its translation: CASSRYNSPLHF.

This chain links TRBV28 with TRBJ2-5; 7 nucleotides align to TRBD2. From germline, CDR1 is MDHEN and CDR2 SYDVKM. This CDR3 spans 15 amino acids. After removal of 6 bases from V and 5 bases from J, the junction contained 12 bases not matched to a gene. CDR3 amino acids: CASRPLSGLGETQYF. CDR3 DNA sequence: TGTGCCAGCAGACCTCTTAGCGGGTTGGGGGAGACCCAGTACTTC.

The chain joins TRBV9 to TRBJ2-7, with 10 bases lining up with TRBD2. J was trimmed by 2 bases and V by 3 bases; bases with no gene match: 8. CDR1 and CDR2 from the germline V gene are SGDLS and YYNGEE. The CDR3 is made up of 16 amino acids. In nucleotides, the CDR3 is TGTGCCAGCAGCGGATCCCTAGCGGGAGCTACCTACGAGCAGTACTTC. Protein sequence: CASSGSLAGATYEQYF.

The CDR3 DNA sequence: TGTGCCAGCAGTGAAATGGCGGGGATGGCCGGGGAGCTGTTTTTT. Translation: CASSEMAGMAGELFF. The chain links TRBV6-1 to TRBJ2-2, with a weak D call TRBD2 (6 bases). Germline V lookup: CDR1 MNHNS, CDR2 SASEGT. This CDR3 region has 15 residues. V was cut by 2 bases and J by 6 bases, with 13 bases left in between.

The rearrangement uses TRBV6-6 and TRBJ2-5, with TRBD1 matching 10 bases. CDR3 length: 15 amino acids. CDR1 is MNHNY, CDR2 SVGAGI, per germline (reference sequence). V lost 5 bases to trimming and J lost 5 bases; unmatched junction nucleotides: 8. The DNA of the CDR3 is TGTGCCAGCAGTCCAACCGGGACAGGGGCCGAGACCCAGTACTTC. The encoded protein is CASSPTGTGAETQYF.

This chain joins TRBV11-2 and TRBJ2-5; TRBD2 is a possible D gene (6 bases). The DNA end is more similar to TRBJ2-7, so the J call may be wrong. Germline CDR1 SGHAT, CDR2 FQNNGV. The CDR3 has 15 residues. The CDR3 DNA is TGTGCCAGCAGCTTATACCGGGGGAGCTCCTACGAGCAGTACTTC. Residues: CASSLYRGSSYEQYF.

The chain joins TRBV11-2 to TRBJ2-6, with D possibly being TRBD2 (5 bases). Germline V gene sequence: CDR1 SGHAT, CDR2 FQNNGV. Trimming left V 5 bases short and J 2 bases short, with 10 bases between. This CDR3 region has 15 residues. The CDR3 sequence: CASSGGVPGANVLTF. CDR3 sequence (DNA): TGTGCCAGCAGCGGAGGAGTCCCTGGGGCCAACGTCCTGACTTTC.

The chain recombines TRBV28 with TRBJ1-5, with 9 bases aligning to TRBD1. V was clipped by 6 bases and J by 6 bases; unmatched bases: 9. This CDR3 has 15 amino acids. Germline V gene sequence: CDR1 MDHEN, CDR2 SYDVKM. This CDR3 is CASRPGTGLGQPQHF. CDR3 DNA: TGTGCCAGCAGACCCGGGACAGGGTTAGGTCAGCCCCAGCATTTT.

This sequence joins TRBV7-2 and TRBJ2-7; the match to TRBD2 covers 9 bases. J lost 6 bases, V lost 4 bases, and 10 bases had no gene match. This CDR3 has 15 residues. Germline values: CDR1 SGHTA, CDR2 FQGNSA. CDR3 loop: CASSWGLGSGSEQYF. Written as DNA, the CDR3 is TGTGCCAGCAGCTGGGGCTTAGGTAGCGGGAGCGAGCAGTACTTC.

V and J are TRBV2 and TRBJ1-6; 10 positions agree with TRBD1. V was pared by 4 bases and J by 7 bases, with 1 base of the junction left unmatched. Germline V CDR1 and CDR2: SNHLY, FYNNEI. The CDR3 is 14 amino acids. The CDR3 coding sequence is TGTGCCAGCAGTGGACAGGGGGCCAATTCACCCCTCCACTTT. Amino acids: CASSGQGANSPLHF.

The gene calls are TRBV28 and TRBJ2-7; perhaps TRBD2 as D (6 bases). CDR1 is MDHEN, CDR2 SYDVKM, per germline. V lost 8 bases and J lost 4, with 18 bases in between. The CDR3 sequence is 14 residues long. CDR3 region: CASSRLGRMYEQYF. The CDR3 DNA follows: TGTGCCAGCTCGCGACTGGGGAGGATGTACGAGCAGTACTTC. The whole variable domain, filled in from reference TRBV28 and TRBJ2-7, reads DVKVTQSSRYLVKRTGEKVFLECVQDMDHENMFWYRQDPGLGLRLIYFSYDVKMKEKGDIPEGYSVSREKKERFSLILESASTNQTSMYLCASSRLGRMYEQYFGPGTRLTVT.

The chain joins TRBV9 to TRBJ2-1; 12 nucleotides agree with TRBD2. This CDR3 is built from 17 residues. Germline V lookup: CDR1 SGDLS, CDR2 YYNGEE. J was trimmed by 6 bases and V by 3 bases; bases with no gene match: 10. The CDR3 DNA is TGTGCCAGCAGCGATCCGTTAGGACTAGCGGGGACCAATGAGCAGTTCTTC. The encoded protein is CASSDPLGLAGTNEQFF.

This chain uses TRBV14 with TRBJ1-2; D gene ambiguous. V lost 0 bases and J lost 6, with 17 bases in between. Germline-derived CDR1 and CDR2 are SGHDN and FVKESK. This CDR3 contains 16 residues. The DNA for the CDR3 is TGTGCCAGCAGCCAAGACGCCCTCGGTGCACTGGATGGCTACACCTTC. This sequence encodes CASSQDALGALDGYTF. The full variable domain, its missing parts supplied by reference TRBV14 and TRBJ1-2, is EAGVTQFPSHSVIEKGQTVTLRCDPISGHDNLYWYRRVMGKEIKFLLHFVKESKQDESGMPNNRFLAERTGGTYSTLKVQPAELEDSGVYFCASSQDALGALDGYTFGSGTRLTVV.

This chain links TRBV27 with TRBJ1-5; 7 bases line up with TRBD1. The V segment lost 8 bases and the J segment 4 bases; nucleotides outside the gene matches: 11. This CDR3 is built from 15 residues. CDR1 and CDR2 from the germline V gene are MNHEY and SMNVEV (reference sequence). CDR3 in amino acids: CASRALGTVNQPQHF. DNA of the CDR3: TGTGCCAGCCGAGCCCTCGGGACAGTGAATCAGCCCCAGCATTTT.

The chain recombines TRBV11-2 with TRBJ1-6, with a weak D call TRBD1 (5 bases). Germline V gene sequence: CDR1 SGHAT, CDR2 FQNNGV. Trimming shortened V by 3 bases and J by 4 bases, and 13 bases separated the two germline ends. The CDR3 sequence is 16 residues long. The CDR3 is CASSFGWAGYNSPLHF. The CDR3 nucleotides read TGTGCCAGCAGCTTCGGATGGGCAGGGTATAATTCACCCCTCCACTTT.

The J gene is TRBJ1-3, the V gene TRBV19; no clear D. The CDR3 is 12 residues long. Looked up from germline, CDR1 is LNHDA and CDR2 is SQIVND (reference sequence). Between the trimmed V and J ends, which lost 3 bases and 4 bases, there was a span of 4 bases. The CDR3 DNA follows: TGTGCCAGTAGTATGGAGGGAAACACCATATATTTT. This encodes CASSMEGNTIYF.

The chain recombines TRBV19 with TRBJ2-3, with 12 bases aligning to TRBD2. The V gene's germline CDR1 is LNHDA and CDR2 SQIVND (reference sequence). V shed 6 bases and J 5 bases; nucleotides not matched to a gene: 6. The CDR3 is 15 residues long. The CDR3 sequence: CASSHLAGGGDTQYF. The CDR3 region has the DNA TGTGCCAGTAGCCATCTAGCGGGGGGGGGAGATACGCAGTATTTT.

V and J are TRBV6-1 and TRBJ1-1, with D possibly matching TRBD1 (5 bases). This CDR3 comprises 14 residues. Between the trimmed V and J ends, which lost 2 bases and 4 bases, there was a span of 11 bases. The germline gives CDR1 MNHNS, CDR2 SASEGT. The CDR3 sequence: CASSERKGFTEAFF. The CDR3 nucleotides read TGTGCCAGCAGTGAACGTAAGGGGTTCACTGAAGCTTTCTTT.

The genes are TRBV7-9 and TRBJ1-4; 8 bases line up with TRBD1. The CDR3 is 15 amino acids. The V gene's germline CDR1 is SEHNR and CDR2 FQNEAQ (reference sequence). The V gene end was trimmed by 3 bases and the J gene end by 5 bases; junction bases not matched to a gene: 5. DNA of the CDR3: TGTGCCAGCAGCTTGGGGGACAGGAAGAATGAAAAACTGTTTTTT. This encodes CASSLGDRKNEKLFF. The whole variable domain, remainder taken from reference TRBV7-9 and TRBJ1-4, is DTGVSQNPRHKITKRGQNVTFRCDPISEHNRLYWYRQTLGQGPEFLTYFQNEAQLEKSRLLSDRFSAERPKGSFSTLEIQRTEQGDSAMYLCASSLGDRKNEKLFFGSGTQLSVL.

The genes are TRBV6-4 and TRBJ2-7; 7 bases are a match to TRBD2. The germline CDR1 and CDR2 sequences are MRHNA and SNTAGT. This CDR3 region has 15 residues. J lost 0 bases, V lost 3 bases, and 5 bases had no gene match. CDR3 DNA: TGTGCCAGCAGTGAGGGAGCGGGAAGCTCCTACGAGCAGTACTTC. Its translation: CASSEGAGSSYEQYF.

The chain joins TRBV28 to TRBJ1-1, with D possibly TRBD1 on 5 matching bases. V dropped 7 bases and J dropped 5 bases, with 11 bases sitting between them. The CDR3 runs 12 residues. Germline CDR1 is MDHEN and CDR2 is SYDVKM. The CDR3 nucleotides are TGTGCCAGCAACCCCCGGGGGACTGAAGCTTTCTTT. Its translation is CASNPRGTEAFF.

This rearrangement joins TRBV29-1 to TRBJ1-1; 8 nucleotides line up with TRBD1. The CDR3 runs to 13 residues. Germline CDR1 SQVTM, CDR2 ANQGSEA. The junction had 3 bases not matched to a gene; V was cut back by 6 bases and J by 0 bases. This chain's CDR3 is CSVRTGMNTEAFF. The CDR3 DNA follows: TGCAGCGTGCGGACAGGGATGAACACTGAAGCTTTCTTT.

The V call is TRBV2, the J call TRBJ2-5, with D unclear. Trimming took 8 bases from V and 4 from J, leaving 14 bases between them. This CDR3 comprises 13 residues. Germline CDR1 is SNHLY and CDR2 is FYNNEI. The CDR3 nucleotides are TGTGCCAGCTTTTTCAACAGACGAGAGACCCAGTACTTC. It translates to CASFFNRRETQYF.

This sequence joins TRBV5-1 and TRBJ1-5, with 10 nucleotides matching TRBD1. The germline gives CDR1 SGHRS, CDR2 YFSETQ. This CDR3 is 14 amino acids long. V gave up 7 bases and J gave up 5 bases; unmatched junction bases: 6. The CDR3 loop is CASWGTGAYQPQHF. The CDR3 DNA is TGCGCCAGCTGGGGGACAGGGGCCTATCAGCCCCAGCATTTT.